This T cell receptor (beta chain) is from a study of T cells in Graves' hyperthyroidism and ophthalmopathy. The sample holds many counts of this clonotype. V lost 2 bases, J lost 4 bases, and 11 bases lay in between. The CDR3 is 13 amino acids. The germline CDR1 and CDR2 sequences are GTSNPN and SVGIG (reference sequence). RNA transcripts served as the template for amplifying TCR beta CDR3 regions. The primer set for the first-round RT-PCR of the TCR CDR3 was HTBI. A single record per CDR3 protein comes from TCRdb applying MiXCR to the multiplex PCR reads. The table has hundreds of thousands of distinct CDR3 sequences, less than 15% seen once.

The sequence derives from a woman aged 18-29 years with Graves' hyperthyroidism. This chain joins TRBV30 and TRBJ2-5, with TRBD2 as a possible D gene (6 bases). Sequencing was carried out using blood. The DNA for the CDR3 is TGTGCCTGGAGTCGGGACTTGGGAGAGACCCAGTACTTC. Its protein product is CAWSRDLGETQYF.